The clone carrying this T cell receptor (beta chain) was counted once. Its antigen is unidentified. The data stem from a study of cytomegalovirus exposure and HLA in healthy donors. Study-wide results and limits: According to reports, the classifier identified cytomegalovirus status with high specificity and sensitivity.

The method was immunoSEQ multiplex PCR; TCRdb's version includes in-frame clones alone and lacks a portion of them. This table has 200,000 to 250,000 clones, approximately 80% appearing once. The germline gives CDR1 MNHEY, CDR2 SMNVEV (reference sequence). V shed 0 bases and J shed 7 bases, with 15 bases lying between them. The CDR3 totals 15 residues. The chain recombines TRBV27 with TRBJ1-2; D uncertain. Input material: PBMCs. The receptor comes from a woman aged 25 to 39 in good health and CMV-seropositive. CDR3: CASSLSWDTKGGYTF. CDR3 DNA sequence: TGTGCCAGCAGTTTATCTTGGGATACGAAAGGTGGCTACACCTTC.